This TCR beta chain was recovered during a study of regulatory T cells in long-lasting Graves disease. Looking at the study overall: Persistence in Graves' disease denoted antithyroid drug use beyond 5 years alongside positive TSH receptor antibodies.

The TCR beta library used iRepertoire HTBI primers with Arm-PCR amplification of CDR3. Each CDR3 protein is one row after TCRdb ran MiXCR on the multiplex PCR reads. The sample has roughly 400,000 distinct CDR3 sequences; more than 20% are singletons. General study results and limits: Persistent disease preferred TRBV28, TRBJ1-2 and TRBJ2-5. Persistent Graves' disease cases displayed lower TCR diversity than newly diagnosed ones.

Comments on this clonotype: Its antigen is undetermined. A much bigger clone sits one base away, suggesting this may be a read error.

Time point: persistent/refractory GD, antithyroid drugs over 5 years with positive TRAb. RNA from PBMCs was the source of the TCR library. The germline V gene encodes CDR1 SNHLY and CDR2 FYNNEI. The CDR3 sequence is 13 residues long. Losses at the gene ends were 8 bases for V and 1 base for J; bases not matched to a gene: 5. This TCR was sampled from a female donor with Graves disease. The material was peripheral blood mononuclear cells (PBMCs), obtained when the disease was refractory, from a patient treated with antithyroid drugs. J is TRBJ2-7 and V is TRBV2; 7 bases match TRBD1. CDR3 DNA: TGTGCCAGCGGGGGACAGACGTCCTACGAGCAGTACTTC. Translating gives CASGGQTSYEQYF. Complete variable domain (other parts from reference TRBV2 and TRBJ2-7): EPEVTQTPSHQVTQMGQEVILRCVPISNHLYFYWYRQILGQKVEFLVSFYNNEISEKSEIFDDQFSVERPDGSNFTLKIRSTKLEDSAMYFCASGGQTSYEQYFGPGTRLTVT.